This TCR beta chain is from a study of blood T cell repertoires in COVID-19. The overall study: Samples taken during acute and convalescent COVID-19 were collected in the United States, Italy and Spain. The cDNA or gDNA used as material had been derived from T cells, B-cell-depleted T cells, or PBMCs.

Original handling: How many nucleated cells were present was estimated from reference gene primer amplification. Here immunoSEQ multiplex PCR was the method, and the copy in TCRdb shows in-frame clones only, minus some. V, J and clone size are taken as reported in that table, and D and trimming were inferred from the DNA itself. The sample has 45,000 to 60,000 clones, 75% to 90% seen once; the top ten hold around 17%. This CDR3 has 17 residues. Germline CDR1 MNHNY, CDR2 SVGAGI (reference sequence). V was pared by 7 bases and J by 2 bases, with 13 bases of the junction left unmatched. Sample: peripheral blood. The chain combines TRBV6-6 with TRBJ2-3; 9 bases match TRBD2. This sequence originates from a human donor in a cohort sampled during active COVID-19. CDR3 protein: CASTRERVAGATDTQYF. The DNA of the CDR3 is TGTGCCAGCACTCGAGAACGAGTAGCGGGGGCCACAGATACGCAGTATTTT.